These 29 T cell receptor beta chains were sequenced from one sample in a study of T cell responses to AZD1222 COVID-19 vaccine. Data came from immunoSEQ multiplex PCR; TCRdb stores just in-frame clones and leaves some out. The data contain around 200,000 clones, 90% to 95% of them seen just once; the ten biggest clones take up about 1.5%. The material sequenced was peripheral blood, taken 28 days after the second AZD1222 dose. All receptors come from an adult who received the AZD1222 COVID-19 vaccine.

This chain uses TRBV18 with TRBJ2-1; 7 nucleotides match TRBD2. Germline CDR1 and CDR2: KGHSH and LQKENI. The CDR3 runs to 12 residues. The junction had 5 bases not matched to a gene; V was cut back by 3 bases and J by 12 bases. The CDR3 loop is CASSPAGALQFF. CDR3 nucleotides: TGTGCCAGCTCACCGGCGGGAGCTCTGCAGTTCTTC.

The chain joins TRBV19 to TRBJ1-1; D unclear. There are 15 residues in the CDR3. The V gene's germline CDR1 is LNHDA and CDR2 SQIVND (reference sequence). V lost 1 base and J 6 bases, leaving 15 bases between the germline ends. Written as DNA, the CDR3 is TGTGCCAGTAGTATAGCGGTAAGGAAAGACGCTGAAGCTTTCTTT. This encodes CASSIAVRKDAEAFF.

CDR3 bases: TGTGCCAGCAGTTACACCAGGGGAGACCAAGAGACCCAGTACTTC. Protein product: CASSYTRGDQETQYF. The chain couples TRBV6-6 to TRBJ2-5, with D perhaps matching TRBD1 (6 bases). This CDR3 is 15 amino acids long. V was clipped by 2 bases and J by 0 bases, with 10 bases between them. Germline assignment: CDR1 MNHNY and CDR2 SVGAGI (reference sequence).

This clone was seen a single time. The J gene is TRBJ1-1, the V gene TRBV6-2 or TRBV6-3, with D maybe TRBD1 (5 bases). The V gene's germline CDR1 is MNHEY and CDR2 SVGEGT. This CDR3 contains 15 residues. Trimming removed 5 bases from V and 7 bases from J, with 20 bases in between. In nucleotides, the CDR3 is TGTGCCAGCAGTCTTACACTGCCGGGACTCCTTGAAGCTTTCTTT. Residues: CASSLTLPGLLEAFF.

The chain links TRBV6-5 to TRBJ2-7; 8 bases are shared with TRBD1. CDR3 length: 15 amino acids. Per the germline V gene, CDR1 is MNHEY and CDR2 is SVGAGI. Trimming removed 6 bases from V and 0 bases from J; junction bases left unmatched: 7. CDR3 sequence reads: CASRLGQATSYEQYF. The CDR3 nucleotides are TGTGCCAGCAGGCTGGGACAGGCCACCTCCTACGAGCAGTACTTC.

The V and J genes are TRBV6-5 and TRBJ1-1; D is uncertain. The germline CDR1 and CDR2 sequences are MNHEY and SVGAGI. V shed 6 bases and J shed 1 base, with 12 bases lying between them. This CDR3 spans 14 amino acids. This CDR3 reads CASSRTDKNTEAFF. CDR3 nucleotides: TGTGCCAGCAGCCGGACGGATAAGAACACTGAAGCTTTCTTT.

The V gene is TRBV25-1, the J gene TRBJ2-7; TRBD1 matches 9 bases. V shed 3 bases, J shed 0 bases, and the junction held 9 bases outside the gene matches. Germline loops: CDR1 MGHDK, CDR2 SYGVNS. This CDR3 has 17 residues. CDR3 amino acids: CASSDAFGTGSSYEQYF. CDR3 coding DNA: TGTGCCAGCAGTGACGCCTTCGGGACAGGGAGCTCCTACGAGCAGTACTTC.

The chain employs TRBV2 and TRBJ2-1; the D is unclear. The CDR3 runs to 11 residues. Deletions cut 7 bases from V and 6 bases from J, with 7 bases between. Germline CDR1 and CDR2: SNHLY and FYNNEI. The CDR3 protein is CASTVFNEQFF. CDR3 nucleotide sequence: TGTGCCAGCACCGTATTCAATGAGCAGTTCTTC.

The J gene is TRBJ1-1, the V gene TRBV5-4, with D maybe TRBD1 (6 bases). CDR1 is SGHNT, CDR2 YYREEE, per germline (reference sequence). V was cut by 5 bases and J by 6 bases, with 17 bases left in between. The CDR3 has 14 amino acids. The CDR3, as DNA: TGTGCCAGCAGACCCGATCTAGGGGGGCCTGAAGCTTTCTTT. It codes for CASRPDLGGPEAFF.

The chain recombines TRBV7-3 with TRBJ2-1; TRBD1 agrees at 8 bases. Germline CDR1 SGHTA, CDR2 FQGTGA. The CDR3 extends over 15 amino acids. The V gene end was trimmed by 4 bases and the J gene end by 3 bases; junction bases not matched to a gene: 5. CDR3 coding DNA: TGTGCCAGCAGCTCCCAGGGGGCTAACTACAATGAGCAGTTCTTC. It specifies CASSSQGANYNEQFF.

The chain is built from TRBV19 and TRBJ2-5, with 10 bases identical to TRBD2. The CDR3 length is 16 residues. Germline CDR1 LNHDA, CDR2 SQIVND (reference sequence). J lost 2 bases, V lost 7 bases, and 10 bases had no gene match. CDR3 nucleotides: TGTGCCAGTACCCTACATGCTAGCGGGGGACAAGAGACCCAGTACTTC. Translating it yields CASTLHASGGQETQYF. Together with reference TRBV19 and TRBJ2-5, the CDR3 gives the full variable domain: DGGITQSPKYLFRKEGQNVTLSCEQNLNHDAMYWYRQDPGQGLRLIYYSQIVNDFQKGDIAEGYSVSREKKESFPLTVTSAQKNPTAFYLCASTLHASGGQETQYFGPGTRLLVL.

The J gene is TRBJ2-3, the V gene TRBV29-1, with D hard to call. The V and J ends lost 6 bases and 1 base respectively, with 8 bases between them. In germline, CDR1 is SQVTM, CDR2 ANQGSEA. The CDR3 runs to 12 residues. The CDR3 nucleotides read TGCAGCGTGGGGTATGGCACAGATACGCAGTATTTT. It encodes CSVGYGTDTQYF.

The chain carries TRBV6-5 and TRBJ1-2; possible D gene TRBD1, 6 bases. The germline gives CDR1 MNHEY, CDR2 SVGAGI. V gave up 0 bases and J gave up 0 bases, with 11 bases separating them. CDR3 size: 16 residues. CDR3 nucleotide sequence: TGTGCCAGCAGTTACTCGGGGGGCGACCCTAACTATGGCTACACCTTC. This encodes CASSYSGGDPNYGYTF.

V usage is TRBV11-3 and J usage is TRBJ1-3, with 7 positions matching TRBD1. V lost 4 bases and J lost 3; bases outside the gene matches: 6. This CDR3 is 15 amino acids long. CDR1 and CDR2 (germline): SGHNT, YENEEA. CDR3 sequence reads: CASSSRQGFGNTIYF. CDR3 bases: TGTGCCAGCAGCTCAAGACAGGGATTTGGAAACACCATATATTTT.

The chain is built from TRBV13 and TRBJ2-2; tentative D call: TRBD1 (6 bases). CDR3 length: 14 residues. Germline CDR1 and CDR2: PRHDT and FYEKMQ (reference sequence). Trimming stripped 2 bases from V and 5 bases from J, with 9 bases between. CDR3 region: CASSLPGVTGELFF. For the CDR3, the DNA is TGTGCCAGCAGCTTACCAGGGGTTACCGGGGAGCTGTTTTTT.

The CDR3 loop is CASSLGYSNEKLFF. The CDR3 coding sequence is TGTGCCAGCAGCTTAGGCTACAGCAATGAAAAACTGTTTTTT. The chain couples TRBV11-3 to TRBJ1-4; D remains ambiguous. This CDR3 has 14 residues. V lost 1 base and J 5 bases, leaving 8 bases between the germline ends. The germline V gene encodes CDR1 SGHNT and CDR2 YENEEA. Full variable domain (outside the CDR3, taken from reference TRBV11-3 and TRBJ1-4): EAGVVQSPRYKIIEKKQPVAFWCNPISGHNTLYWYLQNLGQGPELLIRYENEEAVDDSQLPKDRFSAERLKGVDSTLKIQPAELGDSAVYLCASSLGYSNEKLFFGSGTQLSVL.

The V gene is TRBV2, the J gene TRBJ1-1; possibly TRBD1 for D (5 bases). This CDR3 spans 13 amino acids. Germline V gene lookup returns CDR1 SNHLY and CDR2 FYNNEI. V gave up 8 bases and J gave up 3 bases, with 13 bases separating them. CDR3 residues: CASSLRGDTEAFF. CDR3 bases: TGTGCCAGCTCCTTACGAGGGGACACTGAAGCTTTCTTT.

This chain joins TRBV11-3 and TRBJ2-7; D remains ambiguous. Germline CDR1 SGHNT, CDR2 YENEEA. The V end was cut by 5 bases, the J end by 0 bases, with 14 bases between. CDR3 size: 15 residues. The CDR3 here is CASSRGGLSSYEQYF. The DNA of the CDR3 is TGTGCCAGCAGCCGAGGCGGCCTGAGCTCCTACGAGCAGTACTTC.

V is TRBV29-1 and J is TRBJ1-1; D is perhaps TRBD1 (5 bases). Germline assignment: CDR1 SQVTM and CDR2 ANQGSEA. Trimming shortened V by 5 bases and J by 4 bases, and 11 bases separated the two germline ends. This CDR3 has 12 residues. The CDR3 region has the DNA TGCAGCGTTTTAATCGGGGCCACTGAAGCTTTCTTT. It is translated as CSVLIGATEAFF. The full variable domain, completed using reference TRBV29-1 and TRBJ1-1, is SAVISQKPSRDICQRGTSLTIQCQVDSQVTMMFWYRQQPGQSLTLIATANQGSEATYESGFVIDKFPISRPNLTFSTLTVSNMSPEDSSIYLCSVLIGATEAFFGQGTRLTVV.

This chain uses TRBV7-3 with TRBJ2-2; no definite D call. V was shortened by 3 bases and J by 1 base, with 9 bases between the two germline ends. Germline CDR1 SGHTA, CDR2 FQGTGA. This CDR3 comprises 15 residues. CDR3 nucleotide sequence: TGTGCCAGCAGCTTGGGTGGCAGGAACACCGGGGAGCTGTTTTTT. This encodes CASSLGGRNTGELFF. Combining the CDR3 with reference TRBV7-3 and TRBJ2-2 gives the whole variable domain GAGVSQTPSNKVTEKGKYVELRCDPISGHTALYWYRQSLGQGPEFLIYFQGTGAADDSGLPNDRFFAVRPEGSVSTLKIQRTERGDSAVYLCASSLGGRNTGELFFGEGSRLTVL.

The chain carries TRBV19 and TRBJ2-3; 7 positions match TRBD1. The CDR3 loop spans 16 amino acids. CDR1 and CDR2 from the germline V gene are LNHDA and SQIVND (reference sequence). Unmatched junction bases numbered 8, after V lost 4 bases and J lost 1 base. CDR3: CASSRGKGTGTDTQYF. In DNA form, the CDR3 reads TGTGCCAGTAGTAGGGGGAAGGGGACAGGCACAGATACGCAGTATTTT.

The chain is built from TRBV2 and TRBJ1-1; D unresolved. Germline CDR1 is SNHLY and CDR2 is FYNNEI. V lost 0 bases and J 9 bases, leaving 11 bases between the germline ends. This CDR3 contains 13 residues. The CDR3 loop is CASSEAARGKAFF. The CDR3 coding sequence is TGTGCCAGCAGTGAAGCGGCACGCGGGAAAGCTTTCTTT.

The chain has TRBV18 and TRBJ2-5; 9 nucleotides align to TRBD1. Germline CDR1 and CDR2: KGHSH and LQKENI. Trimming at V came to 6 bases and at J to 1 base, leaving 6 bases not matched to a gene. There are 15 residues in the CDR3. The CDR3 nucleotides are TGTGCCAGCTCCTGGGGACAGGGTTTCCAAGAGACCCAGTACTTC. This translates into CASSWGQGFQETQYF.

The chain uses TRBV19 and TRBJ2-5, with 8 bases that match TRBD2. The CDR3 contains 15 residues. V trimming: 7 bases; J trimming: 2 bases; junction bases outside the gene matches: 9. Germline V gene data show CDR1 as LNHDA and CDR2 as SQIVND (reference sequence). As DNA, the CDR3 is TGTGCCAGTAAGCGGGGCGGGGGGATGCAAGAGACCCAGTACTTC. Translated: CASKRGGGMQETQYF.

The genes are TRBV14 and TRBJ2-7; 9 bases map to TRBD1. Germline CDR1 and CDR2: SGHDN and FVKESK. V was clipped by 5 bases and J by 2 bases; unmatched bases: 7. This CDR3 has 15 residues. CDR3 sequence: CASSKRTGVAYEQYF. In DNA, the CDR3 is TGTGCCAGCAGCAAGCGGACAGGGGTAGCCTACGAGCAGTACTTC.

The chain employs TRBV2 and TRBJ2-2, with unresolved D. The CDR3 runs to 16 residues. Trimming cost V 1 base and J 7 bases, with 16 bases left between them. Germline assignment: CDR1 SNHLY and CDR2 FYNNEI. Here the CDR3 reads CASSEGELERGGELFF. CDR3 bases: TGTGCCAGCAGTGAAGGGGAATTGGAGCGTGGCGGGGAGCTGTTTTTT.

The chain is built from TRBV29-1 and TRBJ2-7, with D possibly being TRBD1 or TRBD2 (6 bases each). CDR3 length: 14 residues. Germline V gene lookup returns CDR1 SQVTM and CDR2 ANQGSEA. V was pared by 4 bases and J by 2 bases, with 15 bases between. The CDR3 DNA is TGCAGCGTTGTTCGCAGGGGACTCACCTACGAGCAGTACTTC. As protein: CSVVRRGLTYEQYF.

The chain has TRBV6-2 or TRBV6-3 and TRBJ1-1, with TRBD1 as a possible D gene (5 bases). The V gene's germline CDR1 is MNHEY and CDR2 SVGEGT. The CDR3 is 14 amino acids. With 2 bases removed from V and 3 bases from J, the gap between germline ends came to 10 bases. For the CDR3, the DNA is TGTGCCAGCAGTTACGAAGGGGATGACACTGAAGCTTTCTTT. Protein: CASSYEGDDTEAFF.

The chain has TRBV2 and TRBJ1-1; D not certain. This CDR3 has 13 residues. Germline lookup yields CDR1 SNHLY and CDR2 FYNNEI. Trimming took 7 bases from V and 3 from J, leaving 12 bases between them. Here the CDR3 reads CASTGMGYTEAFF. CDR3 sequence (DNA): TGTGCCAGCACTGGGATGGGTTACACTGAAGCTTTCTTT.